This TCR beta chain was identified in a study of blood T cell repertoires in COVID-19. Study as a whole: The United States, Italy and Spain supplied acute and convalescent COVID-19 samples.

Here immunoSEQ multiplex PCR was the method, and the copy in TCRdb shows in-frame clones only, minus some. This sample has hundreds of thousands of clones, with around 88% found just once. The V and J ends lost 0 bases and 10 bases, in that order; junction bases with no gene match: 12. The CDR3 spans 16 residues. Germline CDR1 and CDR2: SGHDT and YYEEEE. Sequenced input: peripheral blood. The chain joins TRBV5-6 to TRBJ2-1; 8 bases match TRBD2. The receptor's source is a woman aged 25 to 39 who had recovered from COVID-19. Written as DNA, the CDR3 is TGTGCCAGCAGCTTGGGGCTAGCGGGCCCTGTAGGCGAGCAGTTCTTC. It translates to CASSLGLAGPVGEQFF.